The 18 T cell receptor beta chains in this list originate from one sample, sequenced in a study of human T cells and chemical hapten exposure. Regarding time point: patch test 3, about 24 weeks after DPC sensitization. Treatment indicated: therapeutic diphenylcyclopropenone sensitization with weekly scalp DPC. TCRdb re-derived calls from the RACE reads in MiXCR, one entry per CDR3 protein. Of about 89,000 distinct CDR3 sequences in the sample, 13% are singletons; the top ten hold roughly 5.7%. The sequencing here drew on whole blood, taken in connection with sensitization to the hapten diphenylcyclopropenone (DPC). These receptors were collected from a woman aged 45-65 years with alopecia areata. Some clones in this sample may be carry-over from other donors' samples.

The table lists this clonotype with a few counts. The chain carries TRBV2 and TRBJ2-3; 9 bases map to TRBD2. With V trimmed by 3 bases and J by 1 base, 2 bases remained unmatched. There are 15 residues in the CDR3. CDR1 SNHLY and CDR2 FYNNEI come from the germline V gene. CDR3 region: CASSDLAGGTDTQYF. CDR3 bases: TGTGCCAGCAGTGATTTAGCGGGAGGCACAGATACGCAGTATTTT.

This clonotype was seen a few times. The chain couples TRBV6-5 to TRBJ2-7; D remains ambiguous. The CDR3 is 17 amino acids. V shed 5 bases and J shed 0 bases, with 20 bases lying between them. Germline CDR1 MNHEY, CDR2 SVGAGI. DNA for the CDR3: TGTGCCAGCAGTACCCACGGTTTTGGCAGGAGCTCCTACGAGCAGTACTTC. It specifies CASSTHGFGRSSYEQYF.

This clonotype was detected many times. CDR3: CASSRGDRGGNTEAFF. The CDR3 DNA reads as TGTGCCAGCAGCAGGGGGGACAGGGGAGGGAACACTGAAGCTTTCTTT. The chain is built from TRBV7-8 and TRBJ1-1; 10 nucleotides align to TRBD1. Trimming cost V 5 bases and J 1 base; bases outside gene matches: 7. Germline V gene sequence: CDR1 SGHVS, CDR2 FQNEAQ. The CDR3 contains 16 residues.

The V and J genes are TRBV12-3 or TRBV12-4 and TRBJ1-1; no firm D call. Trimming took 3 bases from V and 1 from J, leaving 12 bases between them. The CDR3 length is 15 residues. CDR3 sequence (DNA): TGTGCCAGCAGTTTGGCCGGACGGTCGAACACTGAAGCTTTCTTT. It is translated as CASSLAGRSNTEAFF.

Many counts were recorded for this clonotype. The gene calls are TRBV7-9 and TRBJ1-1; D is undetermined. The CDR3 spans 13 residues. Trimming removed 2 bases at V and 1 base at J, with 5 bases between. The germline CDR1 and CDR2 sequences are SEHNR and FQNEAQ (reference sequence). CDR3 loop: CASSLQENTEAFF. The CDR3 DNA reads TGTGCCAGCAGCTTACAGGAGAACACTGAAGCTTTCTTT.

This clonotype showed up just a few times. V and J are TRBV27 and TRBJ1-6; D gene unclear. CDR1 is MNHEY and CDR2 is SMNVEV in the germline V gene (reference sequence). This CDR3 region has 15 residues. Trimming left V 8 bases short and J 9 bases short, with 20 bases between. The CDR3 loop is CASGVGGLGRSPLHF. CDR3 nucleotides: TGTGCCAGCGGCGTGGGCGGGCTTGGACGTTCACCCCTCCACTTT.

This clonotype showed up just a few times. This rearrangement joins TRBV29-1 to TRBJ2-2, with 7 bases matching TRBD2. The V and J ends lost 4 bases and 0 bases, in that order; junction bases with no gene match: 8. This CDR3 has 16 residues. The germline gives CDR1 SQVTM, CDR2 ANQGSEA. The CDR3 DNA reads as TGCAGCGTTGGGGGTTTCGGGAGGACGAACACCGGGGAGCTGTTTTTT. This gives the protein CSVGGFGRTNTGELFF.

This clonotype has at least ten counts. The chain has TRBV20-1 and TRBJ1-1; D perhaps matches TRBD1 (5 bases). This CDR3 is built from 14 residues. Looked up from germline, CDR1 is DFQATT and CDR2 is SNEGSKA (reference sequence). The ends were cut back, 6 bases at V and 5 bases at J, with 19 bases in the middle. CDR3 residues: CSAISRGYGTEAFF. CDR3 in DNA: TGCAGTGCCATTTCTCGGGGGTACGGAACTGAAGCTTTCTTT.

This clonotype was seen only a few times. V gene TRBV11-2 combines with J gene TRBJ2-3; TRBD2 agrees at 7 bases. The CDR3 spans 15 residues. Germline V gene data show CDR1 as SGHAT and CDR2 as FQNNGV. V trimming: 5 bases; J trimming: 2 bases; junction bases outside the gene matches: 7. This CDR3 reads CASSALAALTDTQYF. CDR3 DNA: TGTGCCAGCAGCGCCCTAGCGGCTCTCACAGATACGCAGTATTTT.

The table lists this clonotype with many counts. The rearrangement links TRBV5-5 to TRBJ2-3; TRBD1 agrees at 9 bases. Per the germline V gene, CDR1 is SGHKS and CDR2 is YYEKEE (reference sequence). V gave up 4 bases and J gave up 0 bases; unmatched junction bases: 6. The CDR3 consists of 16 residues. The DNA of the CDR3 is TGTGCCAGCAGCCAGGACAGGGGAACTAGCACAGATACGCAGTATTTT. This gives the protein CASSQDRGTSTDTQYF.

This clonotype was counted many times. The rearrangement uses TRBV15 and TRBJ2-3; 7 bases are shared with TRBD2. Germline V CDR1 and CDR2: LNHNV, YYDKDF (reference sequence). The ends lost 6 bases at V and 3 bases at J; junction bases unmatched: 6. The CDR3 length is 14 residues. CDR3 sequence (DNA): TGTGCCACCAGGGGCGGGAGTGGTACAGATACGCAGTATTTT. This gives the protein CATRGGSGTDTQYF.

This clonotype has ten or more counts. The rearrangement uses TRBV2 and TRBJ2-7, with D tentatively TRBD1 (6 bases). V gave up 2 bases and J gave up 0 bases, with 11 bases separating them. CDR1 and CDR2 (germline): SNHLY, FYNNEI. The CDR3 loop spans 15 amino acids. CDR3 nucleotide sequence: TGTGCCAGCAGTGAACAAAGGGGGTTCTCCTACGAGCAGTACTTC. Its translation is CASSEQRGFSYEQYF.

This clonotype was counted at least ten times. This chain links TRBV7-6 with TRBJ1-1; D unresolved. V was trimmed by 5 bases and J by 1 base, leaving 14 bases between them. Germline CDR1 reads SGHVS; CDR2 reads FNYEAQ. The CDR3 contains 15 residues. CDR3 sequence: CASSQDGEGNTEAFF. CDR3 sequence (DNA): TGTGCCAGCAGCCAGGACGGTGAGGGGAACACTGAAGCTTTCTTT.

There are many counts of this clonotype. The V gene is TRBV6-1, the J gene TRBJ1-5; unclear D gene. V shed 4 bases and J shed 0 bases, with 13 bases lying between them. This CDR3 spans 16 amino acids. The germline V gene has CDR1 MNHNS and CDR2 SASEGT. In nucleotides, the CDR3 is TGTGCCAGCAGTGCCTTGGCAGGCTATAGCAATCAGCCCCAGCATTTT. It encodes CASSALAGYSNQPQHF.

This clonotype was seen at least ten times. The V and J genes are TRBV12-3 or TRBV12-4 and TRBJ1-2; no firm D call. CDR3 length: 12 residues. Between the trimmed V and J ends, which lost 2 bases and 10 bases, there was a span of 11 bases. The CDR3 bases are TGTGCCAGCAGTTTAAGCGAGAGGACCTACACCTTC. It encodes CASSLSERTYTF.

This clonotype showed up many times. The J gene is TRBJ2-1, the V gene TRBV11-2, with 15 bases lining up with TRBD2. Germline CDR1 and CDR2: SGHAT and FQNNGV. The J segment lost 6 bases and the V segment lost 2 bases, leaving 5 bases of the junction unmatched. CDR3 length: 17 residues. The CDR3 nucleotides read TGTGCCAGCAGCTTAACGACGGGACTAGCGGGAGGCAATGAGCAGTTCTTC. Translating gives CASSLTTGLAGGNEQFF.

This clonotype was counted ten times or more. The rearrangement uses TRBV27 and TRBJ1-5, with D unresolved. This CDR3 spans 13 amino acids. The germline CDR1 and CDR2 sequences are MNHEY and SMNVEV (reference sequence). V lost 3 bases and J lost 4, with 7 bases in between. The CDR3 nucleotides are TGTGCCAGCAGTTTCACGGTTAATCAGCCCCAGCATTTT. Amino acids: CASSFTVNQPQHF.

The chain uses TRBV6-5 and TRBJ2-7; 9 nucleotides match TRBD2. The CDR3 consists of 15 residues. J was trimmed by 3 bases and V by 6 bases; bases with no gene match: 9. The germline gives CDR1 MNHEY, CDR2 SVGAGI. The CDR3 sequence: CASRLGLATVYEQYF. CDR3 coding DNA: TGTGCCAGCAGGCTTGGACTAGCGACCGTCTACGAGCAGTACTTC.